This T cell receptor (beta chain) was documented in a study of T-cell reconstitution after alpha-beta-depleted transplantation in children (dated by TCRdb to the mid-2010s). The study in broad terms: T-cell immune reconstitution after TCRalphabeta/CD19-depleted allogeneic hematopoietic cell transplantation in children was quantitatively tracked in the study by means of TCR repertoire profiling.

CDR1 and CDR2, looked up from the germline V gene, are SGHTA and FQGNSA. The V end loses 5 bases and the J end loses 3 bases, and a stretch of 9 bases separates them. Inclusive of the bounding cysteine and phenylalanine, the CDR3 is 13 residues long. Left in the record is the CDR3 DNA by itself, 39 bases read in frame from the first base. A note on this clonotype: No antigen is known for it. No base quality values were provided; no much bigger clone lies one nucleotide off.

Library generation was performed with PCR. The sequencer listed for this sample is Illumina HiSeq 2500. Molecular barcoding was employed in the preparation of TCR libraries, with unique molecular identifiers being used to normalize TCRbeta repertoire quantification. The raw public data were reprocessed by TCRdb itself: fastp quality trimming at Q25, MiXCR clonotype calling, in-frame beta chains only. A single entry per CDR3 protein holds the most common genes and DNA from its merged rows. The sample table records around 480,000 distinct CDR3 sequences; around a third of these occur just once. Of the sample, approximately 2.3% is held by the ten largest clones.

The material sequenced was PBMCs from the stem cell graft donor, taken from the stem cell graft. The TCR comes from a human donor who donated a stem cell graft to a child with aplastic anemia. The V and J genes are TRBV7-2 and TRBJ2-3; there is no confident call for the D gene. In nucleotides, the sequence is TGTGCCAGCAGCACCCCTAATACAGATACGCAGTATTTT. It translates to CASSTPNTDTQYF.